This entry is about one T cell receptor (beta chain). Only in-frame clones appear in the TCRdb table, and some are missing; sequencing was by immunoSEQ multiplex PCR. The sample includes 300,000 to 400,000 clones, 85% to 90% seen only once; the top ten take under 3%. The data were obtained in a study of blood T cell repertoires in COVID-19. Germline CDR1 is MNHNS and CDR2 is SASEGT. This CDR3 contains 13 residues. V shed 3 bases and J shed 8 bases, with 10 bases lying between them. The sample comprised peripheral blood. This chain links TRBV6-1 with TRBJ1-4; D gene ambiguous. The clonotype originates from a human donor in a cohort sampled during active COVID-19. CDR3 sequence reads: CASSDQALEKLFF. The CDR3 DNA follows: TGTGCCAGCAGTGATCAGGCCTTAGAAAAACTGTTTTTT.